The clone carrying this T cell receptor (beta chain) is labeled as medium-sized (0.01 to 0.1%). The antigen is not known. Germline V CDR1 and CDR2: SGHTA, FQGNSA. The V and J ends lost 5 bases and 9 bases, in that order; junction bases with no gene match: 9. The CDR3 is 13 residues long. The data stem from a study of metastatic and nonmetastatic thyroid tumors. Turning to the study itself: Across peripheral blood and tumor or nodule tissue samples taken from malignant and benign thyroid patients, the repertoires were compared with one another. Study-level results: Benign nodules were reported to have significantly lower TCR beta diversity than malignant thyroid tumors, in blood and tumor.

Until they underwent thyroid surgery, no patient had received any treatment. The authors' processing: A classifier for distant metastasis in papillary thyroid cancer was constructed using CDR3 differences observed across clinicopathological groups. TCRdb re-processed the PCR reads through MiXCR. In this record, the V and J calls reflect TCRdb's handling and not the investigators' own analysis. This table holds tens of thousands of clones, approximately 19% found once. Sample: blood. The TCR was taken from a female donor with papillary thyroid cancer or a benign thyroid nodule (not recorded which). Some clones in this sample may be carry-over from other donors' samples. The chain carries TRBV7-2 and TRBJ1-2; TRBD1 aligns across 7 bases. The CDR3 spells CASSPYRGESYTF. The CDR3 region has the DNA TGTGCCAGCAGCCCATACAGGGGTGAGAGCTACACCTTC.